This T cell receptor (beta chain) was captured by sequencing in a study of control samples from healthy donors and cancer patients (TCRdb year 2020). To note about this clone: There is no known antigen for this receptor. It has no much larger one-base neighbor in the sample; base qualities were not kept.

The junction carries 17 bases between V and J, which are trimmed by 8 bases and 6 bases respectively. The CDR3 holds 14 amino acids from the cysteine to the phenylalanine. The read is trimmed to its CDR3 DNA, 42 bases read in frame from base 1. The germline V gene yields MNHEY for CDR1 and SVGAGI for CDR2. Library preparation used the immunoSEQ multiplex PCR assay. TCRdb mirrors the immuneACCESS table, restricted to in-frame sequences. Some clones are absent from its copies; in checked studies, under half trace to an unresolved V gene, and the reason for the others is unknown. Counted in this sample were about 120,000 clones; approximately 92% of them appeared once. The ten biggest clones cover approximately 0.58% of the sample.

The source is a man aged 80 or over with head and neck cancer. The rearranged segments are TRBV6-5 and TRBJ2-4, with the D gene not confidently named. The sequencing input was PBMCs. The CDR3 region has the sequence CASAAGRYGNIQYF. The DNA sequence is as follows: TGTGCCAGCGCCGCCGGTAGGTACGGAAACATTCAGTACTTC.